Sequencing of this TCR beta chain was carried out in a study of CD8 T cells in Susac syndrome. An input of roughly 0.5 to 1 ug of RNA was subjected to reverse transcription using random hexamers. A single record per CDR3 protein comes from TCRdb applying MiXCR to the immunoSEQ multiplex PCR reads. The sample holds about 300,000 distinct CDR3 sequences, just over 90% seen once. The CDR3 sequence is 17 residues long. Germline-derived CDR1 and CDR2 are SEHNR and FQNEAQ (reference sequence). V was cut by 2 bases and J by 2 bases, with 17 bases left in between. The sample consisted of CD4+ T cells from PBMCs. This receptor was identified in a human donor with multiple sclerosis. The chain couples TRBV7-9 to TRBJ2-3; TRBD2 might be the D (6 bases). This CDR3 reads CASSLKRVRDITDTQYF. The CDR3 DNA is TGTGCCAGCAGCTTAAAGCGTGTGCGGGATATCACAGATACGCAGTATTTT.